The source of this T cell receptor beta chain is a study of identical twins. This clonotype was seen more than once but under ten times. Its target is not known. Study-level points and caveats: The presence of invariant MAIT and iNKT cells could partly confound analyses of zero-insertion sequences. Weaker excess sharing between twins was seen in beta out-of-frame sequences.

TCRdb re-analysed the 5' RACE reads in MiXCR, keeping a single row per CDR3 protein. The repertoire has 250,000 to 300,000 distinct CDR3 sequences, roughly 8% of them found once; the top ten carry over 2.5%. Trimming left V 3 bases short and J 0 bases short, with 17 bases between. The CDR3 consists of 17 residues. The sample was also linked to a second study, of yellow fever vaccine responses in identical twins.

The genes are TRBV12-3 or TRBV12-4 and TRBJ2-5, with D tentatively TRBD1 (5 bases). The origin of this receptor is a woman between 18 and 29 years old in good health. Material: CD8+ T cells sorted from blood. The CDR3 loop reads CASSFLDIFTYQETQYF. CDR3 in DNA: TGTGCCAGCAGTTTCCTGGACATATTTACCTACCAAGAGACCCAGTACTTC.